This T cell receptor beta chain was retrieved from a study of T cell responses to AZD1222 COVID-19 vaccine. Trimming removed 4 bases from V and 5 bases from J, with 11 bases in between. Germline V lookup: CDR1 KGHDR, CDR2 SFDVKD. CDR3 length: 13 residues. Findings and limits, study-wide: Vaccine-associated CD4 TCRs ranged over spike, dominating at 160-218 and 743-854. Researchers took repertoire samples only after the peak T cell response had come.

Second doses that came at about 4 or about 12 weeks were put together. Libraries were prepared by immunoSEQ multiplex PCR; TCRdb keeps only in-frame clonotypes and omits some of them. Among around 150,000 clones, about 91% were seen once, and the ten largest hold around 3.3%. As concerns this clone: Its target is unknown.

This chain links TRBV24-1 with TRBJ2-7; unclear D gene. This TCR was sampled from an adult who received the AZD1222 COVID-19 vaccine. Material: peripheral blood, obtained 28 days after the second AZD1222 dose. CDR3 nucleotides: TGTGCCACCAGTGACCCCTTGGGCCACGAGCAGTACTTC. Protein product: CATSDPLGHEQYF.